This T cell receptor (beta chain) is drawn from a study of T cells in tumors after PD-1 blockade. At the level of the study: Patients received pembrolizumab 200 mg every 3 weeks or cemiplimab 350 mg every 2 weeks. Blood samples averaged around 100,000 templates (range about 22,000-260,000) and under 40,000 unique clonotypes.

Input was about 550 ng to 6,004 ng of genomic DNA from tumor or blood. In the case of this clone: Its antigen is not identified.

V lost 4 bases, J lost 4 bases, and 2 bases stayed unmatched. Germline lookup yields CDR1 MNHEY and CDR2 SMNVEV (reference sequence). This CDR3 has 14 amino acids. TCRdb keeps only in-frame clones here, not all; method: immunoSEQ multiplex PCR. The sample shows more than 40,000 clones, about 84% of them seen only once. Points from the study as a whole: Some novel exhausted tumor clones appeared in pre-treatment blood, suggesting peripheral recruitment.

The sequencing used PBMCs, collected before anti-PD-1 treatment. This clonotype was sampled from a human donor with basal cell carcinoma. V and J are TRBV27 and TRBJ2-2; 8 bases fit TRBD2. CDR3 DNA: TGTGCCAGCAGTTGGCTAGCGGGCACCGGGGAGCTGTTTTTT. It codes for CASSWLAGTGELFF.